The T cell receptor (beta chain) described here comes from a study of T cell repertoires in cytomegalovirus infection. Background on the study: Signatures in public TCR beta sequences pointed to both CMV infection and matching HLA type. Whole-study findings and limits: Across the ex vivo response, the dominant clonotypes were HLA-C-restricted CMV-specific TCR beta clonotypes. Of the TCR beta families, the public ones yielded a cumulative frequency that identified carriers of CMV plus the relevant HLA.

V dropped 11 bases and J dropped 0 bases, with 13 bases sitting between them. The CDR3 extends over 14 amino acids. Germline V gives CDR1 MNHNS, CDR2 SASEGT. As concerns this clonotype: Its antigen is undetermined.

In TCRdb, the reads were re-called with MiXCR into one record per CDR3 protein. This repertoire shows 800,000 to 950,000 distinct CDR3 sequences, approximately 32% found once; its top ten account for around 12%. The source was cultured CD8+ T cells from PBMCs, collected from culture after CMV antigen stimulation. The clonotype comes from a human donor in good health (CMV status not recorded). Some clones in this sample may be carry-over from other donors' samples. The V call is TRBV6-1, the J call TRBJ2-2, with D tentatively TRBD2 (5 bases). This CDR3 is CAGKRGTNTGELFF. DNA of the CDR3: TGTGCCGGCAAACGGGGAACGAACACCGGGGAGCTGTTTTTT.